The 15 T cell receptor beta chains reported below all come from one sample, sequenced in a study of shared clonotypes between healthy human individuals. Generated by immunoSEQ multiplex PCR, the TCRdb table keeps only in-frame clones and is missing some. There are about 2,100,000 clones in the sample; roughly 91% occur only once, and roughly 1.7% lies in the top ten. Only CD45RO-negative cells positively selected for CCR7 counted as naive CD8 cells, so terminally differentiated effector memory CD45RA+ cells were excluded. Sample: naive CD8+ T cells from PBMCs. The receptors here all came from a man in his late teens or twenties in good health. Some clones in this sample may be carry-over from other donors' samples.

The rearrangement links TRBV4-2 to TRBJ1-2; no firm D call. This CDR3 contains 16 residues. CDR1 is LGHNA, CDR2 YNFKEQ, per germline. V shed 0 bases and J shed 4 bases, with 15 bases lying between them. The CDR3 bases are TGTGCCAGCAGCCAAGATAGACTCTCCGAGGCCTATGGCTACACCTTC. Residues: CASSQDRLSEAYGYTF.

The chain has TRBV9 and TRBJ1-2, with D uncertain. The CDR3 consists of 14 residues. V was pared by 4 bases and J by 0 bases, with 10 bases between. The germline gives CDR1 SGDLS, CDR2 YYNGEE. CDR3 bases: TGTGCCAGCAGCCCGTTATCCGCTAACTATGGCTACACCTTC. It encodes CASSPLSANYGYTF.

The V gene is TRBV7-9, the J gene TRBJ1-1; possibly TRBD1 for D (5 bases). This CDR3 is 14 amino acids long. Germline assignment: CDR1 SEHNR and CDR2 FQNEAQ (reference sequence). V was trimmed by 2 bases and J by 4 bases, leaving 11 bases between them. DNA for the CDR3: TGTGCCAGCAGCTTAACCCCAGGGAGCACTGAAGCTTTCTTT. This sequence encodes CASSLTPGSTEAFF.

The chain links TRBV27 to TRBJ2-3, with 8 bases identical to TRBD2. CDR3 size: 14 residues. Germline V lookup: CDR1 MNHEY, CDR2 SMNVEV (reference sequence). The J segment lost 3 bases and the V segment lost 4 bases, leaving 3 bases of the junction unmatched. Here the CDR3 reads CASSSRGETDTQYF. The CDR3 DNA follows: TGTGCCAGCAGTTCGCGGGGGGAGACAGATACGCAGTATTTT.

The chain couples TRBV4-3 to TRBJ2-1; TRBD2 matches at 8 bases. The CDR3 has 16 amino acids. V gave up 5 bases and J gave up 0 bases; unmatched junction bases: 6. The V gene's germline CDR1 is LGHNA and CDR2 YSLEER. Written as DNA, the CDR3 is TGCGCCAGCAGCGACTGGGCGGGGGGCTCCTACAATGAGCAGTTCTTC. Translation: CASSDWAGGSYNEQFF.

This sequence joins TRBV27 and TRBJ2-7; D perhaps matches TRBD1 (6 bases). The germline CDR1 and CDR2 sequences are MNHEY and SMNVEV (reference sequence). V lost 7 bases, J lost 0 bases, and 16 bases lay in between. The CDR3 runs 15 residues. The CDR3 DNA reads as TGTGCCAGCACCAATAGAAGGGGGAGCTCCTACGAGCAGTACTTC. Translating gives CASTNRRGSSYEQYF.

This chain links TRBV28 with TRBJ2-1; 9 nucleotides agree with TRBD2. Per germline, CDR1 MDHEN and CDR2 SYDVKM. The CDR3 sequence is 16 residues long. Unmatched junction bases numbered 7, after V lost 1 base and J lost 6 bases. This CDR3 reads CASSLLGGRAVNEQFF. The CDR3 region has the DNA TGTGCCAGCAGTTTATTAGGCGGGAGGGCCGTCAATGAGCAGTTCTTC. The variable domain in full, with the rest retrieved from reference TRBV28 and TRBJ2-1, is DVKVTQSSRYLVKRTGEKVFLECVQDMDHENMFWYRQDPGLGLRLIYFSYDVKMKEKGDIPEGYSVSREKKERFSLILESASTNQTSMYLCASSLLGGRAVNEQFFGPGTRLTVL.

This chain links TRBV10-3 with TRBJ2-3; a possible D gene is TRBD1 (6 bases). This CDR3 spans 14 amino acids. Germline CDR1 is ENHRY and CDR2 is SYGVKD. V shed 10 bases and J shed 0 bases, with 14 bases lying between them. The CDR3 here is CASWTAYSTDTQYF. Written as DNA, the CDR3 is TGTGCCAGCTGGACAGCTTATAGCACAGATACGCAGTATTTT.

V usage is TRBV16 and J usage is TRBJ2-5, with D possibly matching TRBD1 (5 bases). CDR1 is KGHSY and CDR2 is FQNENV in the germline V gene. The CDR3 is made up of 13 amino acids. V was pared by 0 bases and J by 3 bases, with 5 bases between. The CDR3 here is CASSQSGEETQYF. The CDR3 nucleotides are TGTGCCAGCAGCCAATCAGGGGAAGAGACCCAGTACTTC.

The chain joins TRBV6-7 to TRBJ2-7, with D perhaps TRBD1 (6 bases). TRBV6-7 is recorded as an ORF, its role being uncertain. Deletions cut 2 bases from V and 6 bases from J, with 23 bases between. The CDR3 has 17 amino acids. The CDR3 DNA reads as TGTGCCAGCAGTTACGCGGACAGCCATTCCTTTGGGGGCGAGCAGTACTTC. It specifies CASSYADSHSFGGEQYF.

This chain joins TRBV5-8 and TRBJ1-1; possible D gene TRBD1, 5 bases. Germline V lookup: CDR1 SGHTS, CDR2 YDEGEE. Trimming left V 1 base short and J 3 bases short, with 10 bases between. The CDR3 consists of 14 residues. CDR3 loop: CASSLFPGYTEAFF. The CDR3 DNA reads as TGTGCCAGCAGCTTGTTCCCAGGGTACACTGAAGCTTTCTTT.

CDR3 region: CASSSDLQGFGNTIYF. The CDR3 region has the DNA TGTGCCAGCAGCTCGGACTTACAGGGTTTTGGAAACACCATATATTTT. The chain employs TRBV5-5 and TRBJ1-3, with D possibly being TRBD1 (6 bases). Germline CDR1 reads SGHKS; CDR2 reads YYEKEE (reference sequence). The CDR3 length is 16 residues. Trimming pared 3 bases from V and 3 bases from J, leaving 16 bases between.

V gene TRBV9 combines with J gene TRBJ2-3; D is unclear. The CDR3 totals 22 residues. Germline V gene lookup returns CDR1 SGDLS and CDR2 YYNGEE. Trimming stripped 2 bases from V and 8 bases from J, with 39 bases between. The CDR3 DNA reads TGTGCCAGCAGCGTCACTTTGAGGACGGAGCTTAATAAAATCCCGTCATCTGGTACGCAGTATTTT. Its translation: CASSVTLRTELNKIPSSGTQYF. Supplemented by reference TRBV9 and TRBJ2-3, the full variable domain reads DSGVTQTPKHLITATGQRVTLRCSPRSGDLSVYWYQQSLDQGLQFLIQYYNGEERAKGNILERFSAQQFPDLHSELNLSSLELGDSALYFCASSVTLRTELNKIPSSGTQYFGPGTRLTVL.

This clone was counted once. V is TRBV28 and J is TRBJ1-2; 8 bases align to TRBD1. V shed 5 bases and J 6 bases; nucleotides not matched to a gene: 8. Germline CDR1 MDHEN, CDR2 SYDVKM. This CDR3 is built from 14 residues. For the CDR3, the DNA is TGTGCCAGCAGTCCGAGGACAGGGTTCGATGGCTACACCTTC. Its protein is CASSPRTGFDGYTF.

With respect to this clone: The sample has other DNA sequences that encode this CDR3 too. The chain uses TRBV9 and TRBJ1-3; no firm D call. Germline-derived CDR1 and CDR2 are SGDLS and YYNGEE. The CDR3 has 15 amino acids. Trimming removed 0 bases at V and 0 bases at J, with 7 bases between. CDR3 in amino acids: CASSVGGYSGNTIYF. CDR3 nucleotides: TGTGCCAGCAGCGTAGGCGGTTACTCTGGAAACACCATATATTTT.